A single sample is the source of the 14 T cell receptor beta chains below, sequenced in a study of blood T cell repertoires in COVID-19 (dated by TCRdb to 2020 to 2021). The library came from the immunoSEQ multiplex PCR assay. Entries here come from immuneACCESS through TCRdb and include only in-frame sequences with V and J called. Some clones fail to appear in such tables; in the studies checked, an unresolved V gene covers under half of the shortfall, and the cause of the remainder is unknown. The sample records fewer than 250,000 clones, about nine tenths of which are singletons. 2.6% of the sample belongs to the ten largest clones. Sequenced sample: PBMCs or T cells enriched from blood (not recorded which). The source of these receptors is a woman in her thirties with acute COVID-19.

Remarks on this clone: Different DNA sequences within this sample yield the same CDR3. The chain combines TRBV7-9 with TRBJ1-4; D is undetermined. Germline V gene sequence: CDR1 SEHNR, CDR2 FQNEAQ (reference sequence). The CDR3 has 13 residues. V was cut by 5 bases and J by 8 bases, with 12 bases left in between. The CDR3 protein is CASSPRAGEKLFF. The DNA of the CDR3 is TGTGCCAGCAGCCCCCGGGCGGGGGAAAAACTGTTTTTT.

This clone was seen once. The V and J genes are TRBV28 and TRBJ1-2; D is unclear. Germline CDR1 MDHEN, CDR2 SYDVKM. V was cut by 2 bases and J by 2 bases, with 3 bases left in between. The CDR3 consists of 12 residues. The CDR3 spells CASSLTNYGYTF. The CDR3 DNA follows: TGTGCCAGCAGTTTAACAAACTATGGCTACACCTTC.

This chain links TRBV5-8 with TRBJ2-7; D is unclear. CDR3 length equals 13 residues. Germline V gene data show CDR1 as SGHTS and CDR2 as YDEGEE. Trimming shortened V by 0 bases and J by 6 bases, and 10 bases separated the two germline ends. The CDR3 reads CASSLVNNLEQYF. The CDR3 DNA reads TGTGCCAGCAGCTTGGTCAACAACCTCGAGCAGTACTTC.

The rearrangement links TRBV27 to TRBJ1-5, with 7 bases that match TRBD1. Germline CDR1 and CDR2: MNHEY and SMNVEV (reference sequence). Trimming took 5 bases from V and 0 from J; bases not matched to a gene: 16. CDR3 length: 19 residues. CDR3 in DNA: TGTGCCAGCAGTGAACAGGGGCCGAGCAGAGGATATAGCAATCAGCCCCAGCATTTT. This gives the protein CASSEQGPSRGYSNQPQHF.

This clone was picked up a small number of times. The chain uses TRBV2 and TRBJ1-2; 9 bases map to TRBD1. After removal of 2 bases from V and 2 bases from J, the junction contained 3 bases not matched to a gene. The CDR3 has 15 residues. CDR1 is SNHLY and CDR2 is FYNNEI in the germline V gene. The CDR3 sequence: CASSELGTGNYGYTF. In nucleotides, the CDR3 is TGTGCCAGCAGTGAATTAGGGACAGGGAACTATGGCTACACCTTC. Full variable domain (remainder filled in from reference TRBV2 and TRBJ1-2): EPEVTQTPSHQVTQMGQEVILRCVPISNHLYFYWYRQILGQKVEFLVSFYNNEISEKSEIFDDQFSVERPDGSNFTLKIRSTKLEDSAMYFCASSELGTGNYGYTFGSGTRLTVV.

The chain links TRBV4-1 to TRBJ1-4; 8 bases map to TRBD1. Trimming took 4 bases from V and 0 from J; bases not matched to a gene: 4. The CDR3 consists of 16 residues. The germline V gene encodes CDR1 MGHRA and CDR2 YSYEKL. The CDR3 reads CASSPGQVPTNEKLFF. CDR3 in DNA: TGCGCCAGCAGCCCGGGACAGGTGCCAACTAATGAAAAACTGTTTTTT.

This chain uses TRBV4-1 with TRBJ2-4, with 10 positions matching TRBD1. V dropped 1 base and J dropped 8; count of bases not matched to a gene: 2. The CDR3 runs 14 residues. From germline, CDR1 is MGHRA and CDR2 YSYEKL. CDR3 sequence: CASSQGQGADIQYF. DNA for the CDR3: TGCGCCAGCAGCCAAGGACAGGGGGCGGACATTCAGTACTTC.

This sequence joins TRBV19 and TRBJ1-2; TRBD1 matches 8 bases. The CDR3 is 15 residues long. Per the germline V gene, CDR1 is LNHDA and CDR2 is SQIVND (reference sequence). Losses at the gene ends were 6 bases for V and 7 bases for J; bases not matched to a gene: 13. The CDR3 protein is CASSHITDRGSGYTF. The DNA of the CDR3 is TGTGCCAGTAGCCATATTACCGACAGGGGAAGTGGCTACACCTTC.

This clone was observed a single time. The genes are TRBV5-5 and TRBJ1-1, with D uncertain. Trimming pared 2 bases from V and 1 base from J, leaving 12 bases between. Germline V gives CDR1 SGHKS, CDR2 YYEKEE (reference sequence). This CDR3 comprises 15 residues. CDR3 DNA: TGTGCCAGCAGCTTATTCCGACGGGAGAACACTGAAGCTTTCTTT. Amino acid sequence: CASSLFRRENTEAFF.

The rearrangement joins TRBV13 to TRBJ2-1, with TRBD2 matching over 7 bases. Germline V gene data show CDR1 as PRHDT and CDR2 as FYEKMQ (reference sequence). CDR3 length: 13 amino acids. Trimming removed 5 bases from V and 3 bases from J; junction bases left unmatched: 1. The CDR3: CASSLAVYNEQFF. Written as DNA, the CDR3 is TGTGCCAGCAGCCTAGCGGTCTACAATGAGCAGTTCTTC.

The gene calls are TRBV4-1 and TRBJ1-1; D may be TRBD1 (6 bases). V was shortened by 0 bases and J by 5 bases, with 13 bases between the two germline ends. The CDR3 totals 15 residues. CDR1 and CDR2 from the germline V gene are MGHRA and YSYEKL. CDR3 sequence (DNA): TGCGCCAGCAGCCAAGAATCTCAGGGGCAGACTGAAGCTTTCTTT. It translates to CASSQESQGQTEAFF.

The chain joins TRBV6-2 or TRBV6-3 to TRBJ2-1; D is undetermined. The CDR3 has 13 amino acids. The V gene's germline CDR1 is MNHEY and CDR2 SVGEGT. V was trimmed by 0 bases and J by 7 bases, leaving 7 bases between them. CDR3 DNA: TGTGCCAGCAGTTACTCTCTAGGAAATGAGCAGTTCTTC. Translating it yields CASSYSLGNEQFF.

The V and J genes are TRBV25-1 and TRBJ1-2; no clear D gene. Trimming stripped 5 bases from V and 8 bases from J, with 15 bases between. CDR3 length: 13 amino acids. In germline, CDR1 is MGHDK, CDR2 SYGVNS. The CDR3 nucleotides read TGTGCCAGCAGTCCGAGGGCTTCAAGGGGCTACACCTTC. It encodes CASSPRASRGYTF.

The J gene is TRBJ1-5, the V gene TRBV6-1, with TRBD1 as a possible D gene (6 bases). The CDR3 loop spans 19 amino acids. Trimming took off 2 bases at V and 0 bases at J, with 20 bases between the two ends. Germline CDR1 MNHNS, CDR2 SASEGT. The CDR3: CASSEYFIVGAYSNQPQHF. The CDR3 DNA sequence: TGTGCCAGCAGTGAATATTTTATCGTGGGGGCATATAGCAATCAGCCCCAGCATTTT.